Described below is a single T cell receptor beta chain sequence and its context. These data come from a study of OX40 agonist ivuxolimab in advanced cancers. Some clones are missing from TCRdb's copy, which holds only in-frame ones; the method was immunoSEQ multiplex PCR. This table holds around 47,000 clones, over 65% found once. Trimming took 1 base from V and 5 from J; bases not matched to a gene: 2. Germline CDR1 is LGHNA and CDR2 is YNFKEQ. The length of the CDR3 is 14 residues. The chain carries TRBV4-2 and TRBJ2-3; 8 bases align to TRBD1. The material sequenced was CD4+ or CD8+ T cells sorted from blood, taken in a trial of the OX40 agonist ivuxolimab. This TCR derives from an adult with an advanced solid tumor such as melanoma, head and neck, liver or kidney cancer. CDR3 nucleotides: TGTGCCAGCAGCCAAGGACAGGGGTTAGATACGCAGTATTTT. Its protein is CASSQGQGLDTQYF.